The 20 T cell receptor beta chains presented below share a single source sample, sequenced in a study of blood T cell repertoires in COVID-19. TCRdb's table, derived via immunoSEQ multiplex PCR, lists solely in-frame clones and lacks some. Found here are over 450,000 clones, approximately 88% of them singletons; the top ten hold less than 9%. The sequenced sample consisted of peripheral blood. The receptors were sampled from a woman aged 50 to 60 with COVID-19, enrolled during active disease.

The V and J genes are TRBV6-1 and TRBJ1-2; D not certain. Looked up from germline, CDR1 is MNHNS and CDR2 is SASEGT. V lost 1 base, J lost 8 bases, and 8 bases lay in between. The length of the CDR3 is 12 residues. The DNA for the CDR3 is TGTGCCAGCAGTGAAGGTCCCCAGGGCTACACCTTC. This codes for CASSEGPQGYTF.

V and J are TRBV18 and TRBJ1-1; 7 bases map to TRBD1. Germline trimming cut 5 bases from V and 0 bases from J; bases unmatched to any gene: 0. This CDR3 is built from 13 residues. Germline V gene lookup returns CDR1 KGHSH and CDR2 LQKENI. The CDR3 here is CASSGTVNTEAFF. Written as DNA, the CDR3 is TGTGCCAGCTCAGGGACAGTGAACACTGAAGCTTTCTTT.

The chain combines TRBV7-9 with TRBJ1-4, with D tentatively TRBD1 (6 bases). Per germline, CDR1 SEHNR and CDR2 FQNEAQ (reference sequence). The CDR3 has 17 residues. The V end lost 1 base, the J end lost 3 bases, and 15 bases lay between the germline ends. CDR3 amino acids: CASSLGWGGAANEKLFF. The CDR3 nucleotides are TGTGCCAGCAGCTTAGGCTGGGGGGGGGCTGCTAATGAAAAACTGTTTTTT. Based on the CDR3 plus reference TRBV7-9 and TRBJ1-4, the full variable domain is DTGVSQNPRHKITKRGQNVTFRCDPISEHNRLYWYRQTLGQGPEFLTYFQNEAQLEKSRLLSDRFSAERPKGSFSTLEIQRTEQGDSAMYLCASSLGWGGAANEKLFFGSGTQLSVL.

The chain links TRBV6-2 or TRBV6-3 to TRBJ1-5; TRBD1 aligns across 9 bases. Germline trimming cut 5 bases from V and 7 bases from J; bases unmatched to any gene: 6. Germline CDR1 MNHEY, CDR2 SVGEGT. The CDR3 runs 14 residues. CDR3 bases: TGTGCCAGCAGTCGCACAGGGGGCGGGCAGCCCCAGCATTTT. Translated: CASSRTGGGQPQHF.

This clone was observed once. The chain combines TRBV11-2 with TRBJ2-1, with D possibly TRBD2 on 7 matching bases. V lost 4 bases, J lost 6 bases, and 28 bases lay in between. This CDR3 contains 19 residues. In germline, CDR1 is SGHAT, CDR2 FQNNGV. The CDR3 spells CASSSHIGGFGGQGNEQFF. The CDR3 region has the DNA TGTGCCAGCAGCTCACATATAGGGGGATTCGGGGGGCAAGGCAATGAGCAGTTCTTC.

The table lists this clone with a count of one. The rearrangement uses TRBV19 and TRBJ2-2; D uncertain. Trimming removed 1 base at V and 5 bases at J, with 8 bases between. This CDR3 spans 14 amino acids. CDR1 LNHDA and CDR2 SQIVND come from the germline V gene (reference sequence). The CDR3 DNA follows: TGTGCCAGTAGTATAGCCCCCGGGACCGGGGAGCTGTTTTTT. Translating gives CASSIAPGTGELFF.

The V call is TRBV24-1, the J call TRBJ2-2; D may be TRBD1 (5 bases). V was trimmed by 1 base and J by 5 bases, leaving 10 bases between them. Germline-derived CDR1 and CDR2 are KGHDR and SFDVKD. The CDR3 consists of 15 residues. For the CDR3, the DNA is TGTGCCACCAGTGATTTCCGGACACAGACCGGGGAGCTGTTTTTT. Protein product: CATSDFRTQTGELFF.

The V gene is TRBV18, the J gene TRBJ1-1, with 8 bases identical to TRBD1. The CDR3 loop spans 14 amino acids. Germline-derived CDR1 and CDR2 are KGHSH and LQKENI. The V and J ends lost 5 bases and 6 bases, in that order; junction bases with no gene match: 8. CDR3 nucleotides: TGTGCCAGCTCAGACAGGGGAGGAGTTTCTGAAGCTTTCTTT. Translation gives CASSDRGGVSEAFF.

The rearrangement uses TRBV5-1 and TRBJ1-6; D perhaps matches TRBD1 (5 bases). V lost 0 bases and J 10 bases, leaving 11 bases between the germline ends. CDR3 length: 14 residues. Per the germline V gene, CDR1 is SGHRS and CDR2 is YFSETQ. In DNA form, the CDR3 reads TGCGCCAGCAGCTTGGTCGGGGGGACCTCACCCCTCCACTTT. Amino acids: CASSLVGGTSPLHF.

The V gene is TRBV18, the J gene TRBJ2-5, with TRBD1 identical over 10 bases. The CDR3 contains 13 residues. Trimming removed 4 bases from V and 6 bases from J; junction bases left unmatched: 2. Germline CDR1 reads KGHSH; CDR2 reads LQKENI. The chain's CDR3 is CASSQGQGQTQYF. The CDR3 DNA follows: TGTGCCAGCTCACAGGGACAGGGGCAGACCCAGTACTTC.

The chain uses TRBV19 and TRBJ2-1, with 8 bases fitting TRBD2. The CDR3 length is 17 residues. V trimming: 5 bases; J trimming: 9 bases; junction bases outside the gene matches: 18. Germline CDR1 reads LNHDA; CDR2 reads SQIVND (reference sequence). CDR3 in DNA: TGTGCCAGTAGTTTGGCCGGCCAGCGGGGGCCTTCGACTGAGCAGTTCTTC. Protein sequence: CASSLAGQRGPSTEQFF.

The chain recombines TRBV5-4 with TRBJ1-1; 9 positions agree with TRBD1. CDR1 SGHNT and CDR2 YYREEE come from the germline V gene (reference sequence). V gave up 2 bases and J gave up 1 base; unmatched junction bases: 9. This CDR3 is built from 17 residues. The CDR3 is CASSLGGQGWKNTEAFF. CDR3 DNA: TGTGCCAGCAGCTTAGGGGGACAGGGATGGAAGAACACTGAAGCTTTCTTT.

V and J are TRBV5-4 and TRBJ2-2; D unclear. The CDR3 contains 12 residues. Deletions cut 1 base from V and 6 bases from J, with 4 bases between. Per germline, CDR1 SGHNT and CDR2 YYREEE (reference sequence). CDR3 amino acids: CASSLIAGELFF. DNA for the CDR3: TGTGCCAGCAGCTTGATAGCCGGGGAGCTGTTTTTT.

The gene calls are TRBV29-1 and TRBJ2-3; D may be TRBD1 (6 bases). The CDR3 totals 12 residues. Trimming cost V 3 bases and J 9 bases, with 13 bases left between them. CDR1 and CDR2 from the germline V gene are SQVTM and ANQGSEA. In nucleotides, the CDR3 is TGCAGCGTTGAGTGGGACACGGCAACGCAGTATTTT. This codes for CSVEWDTATQYF.

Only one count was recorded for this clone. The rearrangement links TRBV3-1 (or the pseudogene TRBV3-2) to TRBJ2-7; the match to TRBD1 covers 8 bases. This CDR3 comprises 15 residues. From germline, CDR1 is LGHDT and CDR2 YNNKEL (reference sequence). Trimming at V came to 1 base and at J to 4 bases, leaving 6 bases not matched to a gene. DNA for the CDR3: TGTGCCAGCAGCCAAGGCGGCACAGGGGGGTACGAGCAGTACTTC. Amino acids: CASSQGGTGGYEQYF.

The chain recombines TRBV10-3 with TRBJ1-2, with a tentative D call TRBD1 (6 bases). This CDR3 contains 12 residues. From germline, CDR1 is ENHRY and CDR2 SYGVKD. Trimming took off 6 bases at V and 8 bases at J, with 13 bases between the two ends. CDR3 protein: CAISGGAQGYTF. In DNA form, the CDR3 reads TGTGCCATCAGCGGGGGGGCGCAGGGCTACACCTTC.

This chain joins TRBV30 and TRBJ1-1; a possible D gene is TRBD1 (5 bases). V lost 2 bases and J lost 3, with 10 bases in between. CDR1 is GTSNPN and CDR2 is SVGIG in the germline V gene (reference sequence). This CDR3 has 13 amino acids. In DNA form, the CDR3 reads TGTGCCTGGAGTTCAGACAGCTACACTGAAGCTTTCTTT. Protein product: CAWSSDSYTEAFF. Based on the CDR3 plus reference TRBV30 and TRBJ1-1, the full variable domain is SQTIHQWPATLVQPVGSPLSLECTVEGTSNPNLYWYRQAAGRGLQLLFYSVGIGQISSEVPQNLSASRPQDRQFILSSKKLLLSDSGFYLCAWSSDSYTEAFFGQGTRLTVV.

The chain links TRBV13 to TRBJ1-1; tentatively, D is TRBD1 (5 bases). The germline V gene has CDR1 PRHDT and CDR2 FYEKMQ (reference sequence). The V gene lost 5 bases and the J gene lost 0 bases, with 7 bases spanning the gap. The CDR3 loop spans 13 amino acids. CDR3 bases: TGTGCCAGCAGCGCCAGGGTGAACACTGAAGCTTTCTTT. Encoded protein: CASSARVNTEAFF.

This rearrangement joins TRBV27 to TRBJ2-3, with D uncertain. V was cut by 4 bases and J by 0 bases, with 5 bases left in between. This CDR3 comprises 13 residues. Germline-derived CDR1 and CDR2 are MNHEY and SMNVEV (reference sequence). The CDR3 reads CASSWQSTDTQYF. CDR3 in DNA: TGTGCCAGCAGTTGGCAGAGCACAGATACGCAGTATTTT.

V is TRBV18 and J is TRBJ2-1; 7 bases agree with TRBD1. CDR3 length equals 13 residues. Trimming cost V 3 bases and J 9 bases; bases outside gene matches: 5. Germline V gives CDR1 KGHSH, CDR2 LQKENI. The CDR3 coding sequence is TGTGCCAGCTCACCGAACCGGGACAGTGAGCAGTTCTTC. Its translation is CASSPNRDSEQFF.